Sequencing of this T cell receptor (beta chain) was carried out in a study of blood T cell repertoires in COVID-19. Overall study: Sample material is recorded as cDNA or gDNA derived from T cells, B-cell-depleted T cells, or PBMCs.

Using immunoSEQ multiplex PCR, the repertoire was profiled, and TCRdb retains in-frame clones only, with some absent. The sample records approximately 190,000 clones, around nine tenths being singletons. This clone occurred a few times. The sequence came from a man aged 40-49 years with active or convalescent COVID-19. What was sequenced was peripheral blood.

The CDR3 coding sequence is TGTGCCAGCAGCCAAGAAACGCGAAATTCACCCCTCCACTTT. Its translation is CASSQETRNSPLHF. J is TRBJ1-6 and V is TRBV14; D is ambiguous. The CDR3 has 14 residues. V was pared by 0 bases and J by 7 bases, with 7 bases between. CDR1 is SGHDN and CDR2 is FVKESK in the germline V gene.